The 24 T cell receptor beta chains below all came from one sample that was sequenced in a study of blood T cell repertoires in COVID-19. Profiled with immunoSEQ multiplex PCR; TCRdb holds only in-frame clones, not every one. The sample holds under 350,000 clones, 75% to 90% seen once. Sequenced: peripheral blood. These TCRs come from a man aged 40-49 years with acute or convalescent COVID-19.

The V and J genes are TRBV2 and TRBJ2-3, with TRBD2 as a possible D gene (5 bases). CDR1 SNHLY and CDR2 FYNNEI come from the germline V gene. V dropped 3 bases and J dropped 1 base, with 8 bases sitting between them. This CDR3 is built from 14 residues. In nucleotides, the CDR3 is TGTGCCAGCAGTGATAAGAGGGGCACAGATACGCAGTATTTT. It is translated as CASSDKRGTDTQYF.

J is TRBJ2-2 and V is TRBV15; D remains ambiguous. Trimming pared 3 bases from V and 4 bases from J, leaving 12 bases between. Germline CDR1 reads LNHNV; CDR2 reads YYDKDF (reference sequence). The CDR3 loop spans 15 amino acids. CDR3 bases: TGTGCCACCAGCAGTGCCGGGTCCCTCACCGGGGAGCTGTTTTTT. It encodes CATSSAGSLTGELFF. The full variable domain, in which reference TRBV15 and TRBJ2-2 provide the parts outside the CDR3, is DAMVIQNPRYQVTQFGKPVTLSCSQTLNHNVMYWYQQKSSQAPKLLFHYYDKDFNNEADTPDNFQSRRPNTSFCFLDIRSPGLGDTAMYLCATSSAGSLTGELFFGEGSRLTVL.

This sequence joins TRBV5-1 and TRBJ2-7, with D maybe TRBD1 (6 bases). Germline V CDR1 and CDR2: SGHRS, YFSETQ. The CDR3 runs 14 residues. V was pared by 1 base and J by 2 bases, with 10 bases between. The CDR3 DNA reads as TGCGCCAGCAGCTTGATGGACAGTACCTACGAGCAGTACTTC. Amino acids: CASSLMDSTYEQYF.

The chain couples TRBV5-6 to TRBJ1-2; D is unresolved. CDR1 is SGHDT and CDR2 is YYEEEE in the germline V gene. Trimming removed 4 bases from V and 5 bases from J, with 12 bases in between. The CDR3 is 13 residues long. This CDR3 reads CASSLGRGYGYTF. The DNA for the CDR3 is TGTGCCAGCAGCCTTGGACGGGGTTATGGCTACACCTTC.

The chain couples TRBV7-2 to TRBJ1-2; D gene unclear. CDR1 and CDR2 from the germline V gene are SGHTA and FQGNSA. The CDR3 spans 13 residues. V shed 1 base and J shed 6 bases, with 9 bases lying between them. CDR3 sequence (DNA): TGTGCCAGCAGCTTAGAAGGAGCAGATGGCTACACCTTC. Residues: CASSLEGADGYTF.

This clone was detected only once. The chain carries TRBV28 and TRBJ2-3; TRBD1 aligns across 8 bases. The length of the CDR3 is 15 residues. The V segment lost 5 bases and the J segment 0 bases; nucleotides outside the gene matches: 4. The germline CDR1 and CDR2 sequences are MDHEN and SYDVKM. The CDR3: CASSLDRGSTDTQYF. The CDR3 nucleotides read TGTGCCAGCAGTCTCGACAGGGGAAGCACAGATACGCAGTATTTT.

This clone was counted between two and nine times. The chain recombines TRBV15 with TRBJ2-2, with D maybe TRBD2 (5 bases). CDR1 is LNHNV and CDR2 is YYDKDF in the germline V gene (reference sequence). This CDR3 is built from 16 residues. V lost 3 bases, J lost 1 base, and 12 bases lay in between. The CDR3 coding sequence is TGTGCCACCAGCAGCCTGACTATTCAGAACACCGGGGAGCTGTTTTTT. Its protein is CATSSLTIQNTGELFF.

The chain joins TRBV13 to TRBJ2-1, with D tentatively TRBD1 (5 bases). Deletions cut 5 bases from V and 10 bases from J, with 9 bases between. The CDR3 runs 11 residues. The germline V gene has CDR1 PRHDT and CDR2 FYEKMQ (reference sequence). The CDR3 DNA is TGTGCCAGCAGCGGGGCCGGCGAGCAGTTCTTC. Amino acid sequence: CASSGAGEQFF.

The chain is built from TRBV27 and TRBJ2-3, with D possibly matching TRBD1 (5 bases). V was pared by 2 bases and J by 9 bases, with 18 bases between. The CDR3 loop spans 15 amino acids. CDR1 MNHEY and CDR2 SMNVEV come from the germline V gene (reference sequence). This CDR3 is CASSLGARSAETQYF. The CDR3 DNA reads TGTGCCAGCAGTTTAGGGGCCCGCTCGGCGGAGACGCAGTATTTT.

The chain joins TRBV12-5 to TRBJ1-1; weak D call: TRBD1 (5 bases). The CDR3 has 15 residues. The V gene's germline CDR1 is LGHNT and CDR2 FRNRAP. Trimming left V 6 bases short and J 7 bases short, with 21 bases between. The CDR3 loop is CASGTGTTERSEAFF. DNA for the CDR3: TGTGCTAGTGGAACCGGGACTACGGAAAGGAGTGAAGCTTTCTTT.

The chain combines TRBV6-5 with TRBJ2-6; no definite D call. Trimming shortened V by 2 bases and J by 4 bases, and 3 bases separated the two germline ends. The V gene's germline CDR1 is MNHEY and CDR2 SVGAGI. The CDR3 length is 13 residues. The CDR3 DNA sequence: TGTGCCAGCAGTTACGCGGGGGCCAACGTCCTGACTTTC. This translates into CASSYAGANVLTF.

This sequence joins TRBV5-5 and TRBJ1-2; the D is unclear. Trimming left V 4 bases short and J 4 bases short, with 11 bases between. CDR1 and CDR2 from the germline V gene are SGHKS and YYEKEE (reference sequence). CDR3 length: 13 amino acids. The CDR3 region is CASSSDRSYGYTF. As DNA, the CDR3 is TGTGCCAGCAGCAGTGACCGGAGCTATGGCTACACCTTC.

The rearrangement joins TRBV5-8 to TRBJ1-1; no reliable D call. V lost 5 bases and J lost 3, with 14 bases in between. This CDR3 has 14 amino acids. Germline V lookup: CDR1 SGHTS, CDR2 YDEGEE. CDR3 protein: CASSLFRRDTEAFF. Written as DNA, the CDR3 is TGTGCCAGCAGTCTTTTCCGGCGGGACACTGAAGCTTTCTTT.

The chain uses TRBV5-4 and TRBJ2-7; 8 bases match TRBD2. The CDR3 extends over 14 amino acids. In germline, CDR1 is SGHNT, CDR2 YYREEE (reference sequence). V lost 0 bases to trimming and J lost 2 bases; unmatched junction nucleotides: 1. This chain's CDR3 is CASSLDGGAYEQYF. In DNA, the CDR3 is TGTGCCAGCAGCTTGGACGGGGGGGCCTACGAGCAGTACTTC.

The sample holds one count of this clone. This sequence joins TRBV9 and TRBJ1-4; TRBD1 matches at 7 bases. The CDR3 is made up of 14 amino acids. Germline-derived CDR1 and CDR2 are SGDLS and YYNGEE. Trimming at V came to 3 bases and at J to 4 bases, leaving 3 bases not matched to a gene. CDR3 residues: CASSAGQNNEKLFF. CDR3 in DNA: TGTGCCAGCAGCGCGGGACAGAATAATGAAAAACTGTTTTTT.

The CDR3 loop is CAWSVFGGLDTEAFF. The CDR3, as DNA: TGTGCCTGGAGTGTATTCGGAGGGTTGGACACTGAAGCTTTCTTT. The chain links TRBV30 to TRBJ1-1; D not resolved. The germline V gene encodes CDR1 GTSNPN and CDR2 SVGIG (reference sequence). V lost 0 bases and J 3 bases, leaving 14 bases between the germline ends. The CDR3 contains 15 residues.

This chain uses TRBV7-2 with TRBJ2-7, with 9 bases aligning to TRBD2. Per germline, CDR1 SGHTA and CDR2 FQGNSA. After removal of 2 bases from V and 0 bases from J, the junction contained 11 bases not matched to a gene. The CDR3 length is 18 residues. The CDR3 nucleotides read TGTGCCAGCAGCTTATTTCCCGCGACTAGCGGAAGCTCCTACGAGCAGTACTTC. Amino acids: CASSLFPATSGSSYEQYF.

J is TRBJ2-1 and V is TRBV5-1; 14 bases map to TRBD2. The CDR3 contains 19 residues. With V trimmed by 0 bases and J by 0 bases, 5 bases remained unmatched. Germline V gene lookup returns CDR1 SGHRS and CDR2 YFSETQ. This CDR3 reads CASSLGGLAGASSYNEQFF. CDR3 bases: TGCGCCAGCAGCTTGGGGGGACTAGCGGGGGCTAGCTCCTACAATGAGCAGTTCTTC. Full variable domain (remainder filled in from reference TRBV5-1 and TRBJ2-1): KAGVTQTPRYLIKTRGQQVTLSCSPISGHRSVSWYQQTPGQGLQFLFEYFSETQRNKGNFPGRFSGRQFSNSRSEMNVSTLELGDSALYLCASSLGGLAGASSYNEQFFGPGTRLTVL.

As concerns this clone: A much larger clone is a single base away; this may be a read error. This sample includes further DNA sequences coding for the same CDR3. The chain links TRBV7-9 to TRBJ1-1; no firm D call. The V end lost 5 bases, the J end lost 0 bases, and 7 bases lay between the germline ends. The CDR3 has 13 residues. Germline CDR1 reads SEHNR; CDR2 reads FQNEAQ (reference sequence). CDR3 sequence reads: CASSLDMNTEAFF. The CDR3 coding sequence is TGTGCCAGCAGCCTCGACATGAACACTGAAGCTTTCTTT.

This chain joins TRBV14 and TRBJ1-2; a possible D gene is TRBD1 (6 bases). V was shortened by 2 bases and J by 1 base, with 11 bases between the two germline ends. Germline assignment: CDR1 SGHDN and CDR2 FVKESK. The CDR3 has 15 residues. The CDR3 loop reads CASSQLTGFNYGYTF. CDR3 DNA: TGTGCCAGCAGCCAACTGACAGGTTTTAACTATGGCTACACCTTC.

The CDR3 bases are TGTGCCAGCAGCTTAGAAGGGACAGGGGGTACGGATACGCAGTATTTT. Its protein product is CASSLEGTGGTDTQYF. This chain connects TRBV11-3 to TRBJ2-3; 11 bases fit TRBD1. Trimming cost V 0 bases and J 6 bases; bases outside gene matches: 5. This CDR3 is 16 amino acids long. Germline V CDR1 and CDR2: SGHNT, YENEEA.

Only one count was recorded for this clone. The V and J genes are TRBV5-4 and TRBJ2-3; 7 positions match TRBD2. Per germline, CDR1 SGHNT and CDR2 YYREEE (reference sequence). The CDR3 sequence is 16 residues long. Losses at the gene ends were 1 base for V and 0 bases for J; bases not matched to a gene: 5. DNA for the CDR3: TGTGCCAGCAGCTTGATGGTCGGGGGGAGCACAGATACGCAGTATTTT. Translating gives CASSLMVGGSTDTQYF. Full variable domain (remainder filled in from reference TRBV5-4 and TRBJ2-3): ETGVTQSPTHLIKTRGQQVTLRCSSQSGHNTVSWYQQALGQGPQFIFQYYREEENGRGNFPPRFSGLQFPNYSSELNVNALELDDSALYLCASSLMVGGSTDTQYFGPGTRLTVL.

As DNA, the CDR3 is TGCGCCAGCAGCCAAGACCACCCCGGGACAGCCTACAATGAGCAGTTCTTC. Residues: CASSQDHPGTAYNEQFF. V and J are TRBV4-1 and TRBJ2-1; 7 bases fit TRBD1. This CDR3 comprises 17 residues. Germline V gives CDR1 MGHRA, CDR2 YSYEKL. The trim removed 0 bases at V and 2 bases at J, leaving 7 bases unmatched.

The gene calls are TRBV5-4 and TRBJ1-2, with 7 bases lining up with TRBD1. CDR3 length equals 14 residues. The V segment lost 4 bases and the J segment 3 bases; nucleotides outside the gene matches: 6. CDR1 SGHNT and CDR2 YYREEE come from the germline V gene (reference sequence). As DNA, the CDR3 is TGTGCCAGCAGCGTTACCAGGGGGGACTATGGCTACACCTTC. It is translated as CASSVTRGDYGYTF. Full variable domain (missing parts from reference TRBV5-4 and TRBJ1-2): ETGVTQSPTHLIKTRGQQVTLRCSSQSGHNTVSWYQQALGQGPQFIFQYYREEENGRGNFPPRFSGLQFPNYSSELNVNALELDDSALYLCASSVTRGDYGYTFGSGTRLTVV.